This T cell receptor (beta chain) was recorded in a study of identical twins. Study findings and constraints: Analyses of zero insertions could be partly confounded by invariant MAIT and iNKT cells.

This CDR3 has 14 amino acids. CDR1 is SGHTA, CDR2 FQGNSA, per germline. A word on this clonotype: Its antigen is as yet unknown.

Every sampled donor was Caucasian and healthy. A universal primer binding site was introduced by template switching. The final cDNA contained unique molecular identifiers. TCRdb itself ran the 5' RACE reads through MiXCR, one entry per CDR3 protein. In the table there are 1.5 million to 2 million distinct CDR3 sequences, about 30% of which are singletons. Material: cord blood. The chain recombines TRBV7-2 with TRBJ2-5; 9 nucleotides align to TRBD2. Near its end, the DNA agrees better with TRBJ2-7, so the J call may be wrong. The TCR comes from a newborn girl in good health. Here the CDR3 reads CASSPVAGVVEQYF. In nucleotides, the CDR3 is TGTGCCAGCAGCCCAGTAGCGGGAGTTGTCGAGCAGTACTTC.